Listed here is a single T cell receptor beta chain. Measured with immunoSEQ multiplex PCR; TCRdb has only the in-frame clones, and not every one. Of roughly 45,000 clones detected, less than 95% appear once; the ten largest clones hold about 1.6%. Indicated treatment: preoperative locoregional IRX-2 cytokine immunotherapy. This phase Ib study tested locoregional IRX-2 cytokine immunotherapy given before surgery. Trimming pared 7 bases from V and 3 bases from J, leaving 8 bases between. The CDR3 totals 12 residues. Germline lookup yields CDR1 MDHEN and CDR2 SYDVKM. This sample was included in a study of preoperative IRX-2 immunotherapy in early breast cancer.

The receptor comes from a human donor with breast cancer. The rearrangement uses TRBV28 and TRBJ2-3; perhaps TRBD2 as D (5 bases). The sample was tumor tissue, taken after IRX-2 immunotherapy. CDR3 DNA: TGTGCCAGCAACGGAGGAACAGATACGCAGTATTTT. Translation: CASNGGTDTQYF.